One TCR beta chain is described in this entry. Antigen specificity is unknown. This specimen comes from a study of T cell responses to AZD1222 COVID-19 vaccine. As for the study in general: The analysis combined second doses at about 4 or about 12 weeks. Study-level results: The number of AZD1222 recipients seropositive at baseline was only five or six. Donors skewed white British and female; clonal diversity was possibly underestimated.

The protocol was immunoSEQ multiplex PCR, while the TCRdb copy is restricted to in-frame clones and leaves out a portion. Here the sample spans about 45,000 clones, over 70% being singletons. The V gene end was trimmed by 2 bases and the J gene end by 10 bases; junction bases not matched to a gene: 9. The germline CDR1 and CDR2 sequences are LNHDA and SQIVND (reference sequence). The CDR3 is 14 residues long. The chain uses TRBV19 and TRBJ1-1, with 8 bases matching TRBD1. Sequencing used peripheral blood, obtained on day 0 of AZD1222 vaccination. This receptor was obtained from an adult in good health. In DNA, the CDR3 is TGTGCCAGTAGTATAAATGGGGACAGGCCCAGAGCTTTCTTT. Translating it yields CASSINGDRPRAFF.